This TCR beta chain was sequenced during a study of blood T cell repertoires in COVID-19. Study overall: Samples of COVID-19 (acute and convalescent) were obtained from the United States, Italy and Spain. T cells, B-cell-depleted T cells, or PBMCs provided the cDNA or gDNA that served as material.

V dropped 4 bases and J dropped 1 base, with 10 bases sitting between them. Per the germline V gene, CDR1 is SNHLY and CDR2 is FYNNEI. This CDR3 spans 14 amino acids. In the original workflow: Amplification of reference gene primers was used by the study to estimate nucleated cell counts. Generated by immunoSEQ multiplex PCR, the TCRdb table keeps only in-frame clones and is missing some. V, J and clone size were drawn from that table, and D and trimming were deduced from the DNA. Seen here are just under 95,000 clones, approximately 80% observed once, and the top ten hold around 20%. This TCR came from a human donor in a cohort sampled during active COVID-19. Sequences were obtained from peripheral blood. The rearrangement joins TRBV2 to TRBJ1-1; D is unclear. CDR3 coding DNA: TGTGCCAGCAGTGGTCGGGGATGGAACACTGAAGCTTTCTTT. Protein: CASSGRGWNTEAFF.